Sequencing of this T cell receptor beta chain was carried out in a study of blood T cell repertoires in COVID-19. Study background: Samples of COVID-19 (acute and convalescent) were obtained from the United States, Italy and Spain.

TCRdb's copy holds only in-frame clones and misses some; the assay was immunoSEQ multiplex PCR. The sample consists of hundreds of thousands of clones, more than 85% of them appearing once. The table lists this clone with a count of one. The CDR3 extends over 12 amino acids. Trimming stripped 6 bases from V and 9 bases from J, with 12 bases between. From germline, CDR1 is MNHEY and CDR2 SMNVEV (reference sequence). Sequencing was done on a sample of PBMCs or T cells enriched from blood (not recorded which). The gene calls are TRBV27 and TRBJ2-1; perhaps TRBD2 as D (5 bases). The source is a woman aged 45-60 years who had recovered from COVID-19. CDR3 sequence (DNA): TGTGCCAGCAGAAGACCAGGAGGTGAGCAGTTCTTC. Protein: CASRRPGGEQFF.